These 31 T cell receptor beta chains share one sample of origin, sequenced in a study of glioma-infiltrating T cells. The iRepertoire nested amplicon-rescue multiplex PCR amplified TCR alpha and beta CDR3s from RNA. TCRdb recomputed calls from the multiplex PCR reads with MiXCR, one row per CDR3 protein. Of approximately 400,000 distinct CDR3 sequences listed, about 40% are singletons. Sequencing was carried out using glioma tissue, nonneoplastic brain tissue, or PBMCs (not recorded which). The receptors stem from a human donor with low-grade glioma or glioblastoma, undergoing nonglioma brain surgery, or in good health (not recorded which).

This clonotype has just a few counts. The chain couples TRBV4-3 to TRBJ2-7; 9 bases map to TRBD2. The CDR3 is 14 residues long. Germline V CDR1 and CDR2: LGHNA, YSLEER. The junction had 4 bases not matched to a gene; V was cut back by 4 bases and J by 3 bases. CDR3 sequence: CASSPAGGSYEQYF. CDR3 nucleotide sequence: TGCGCCAGCAGCCCAGCGGGAGGAAGCTACGAGCAGTACTTC.

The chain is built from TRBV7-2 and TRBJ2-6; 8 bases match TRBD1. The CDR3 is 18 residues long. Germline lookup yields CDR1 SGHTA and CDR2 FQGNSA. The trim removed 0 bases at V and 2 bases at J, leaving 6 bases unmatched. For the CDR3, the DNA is TGTGCCAGCAGCTTAGCGCCGACAGGGGCGCCTGGGGCCAACGTCCTGACTTTC. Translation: CASSLAPTGAPGANVLTF.

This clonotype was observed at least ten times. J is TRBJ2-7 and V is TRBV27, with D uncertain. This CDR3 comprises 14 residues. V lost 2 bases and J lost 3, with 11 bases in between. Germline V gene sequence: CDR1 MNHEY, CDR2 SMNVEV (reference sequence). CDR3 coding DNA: TGTGCCAGCAGTTTACCCGGACGGAGCTACGAGCAGTACTTC. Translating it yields CASSLPGRSYEQYF.

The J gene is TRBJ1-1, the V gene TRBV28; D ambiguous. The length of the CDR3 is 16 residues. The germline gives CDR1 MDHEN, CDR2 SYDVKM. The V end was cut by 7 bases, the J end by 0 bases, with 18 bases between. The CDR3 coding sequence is TGTGCCAGCAACAGTGGAGTGGGCCTCATGAACACTGAAGCTTTCTTT. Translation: CASNSGVGLMNTEAFF.

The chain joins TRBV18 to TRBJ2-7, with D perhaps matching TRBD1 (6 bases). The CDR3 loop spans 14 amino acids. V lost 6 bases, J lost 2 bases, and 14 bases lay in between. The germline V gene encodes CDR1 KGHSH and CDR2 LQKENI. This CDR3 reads CASSQTGTTYEQYF. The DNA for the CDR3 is TGTGCCAGCTCGCAGACCGGGACAACCTACGAGCAGTACTTC.

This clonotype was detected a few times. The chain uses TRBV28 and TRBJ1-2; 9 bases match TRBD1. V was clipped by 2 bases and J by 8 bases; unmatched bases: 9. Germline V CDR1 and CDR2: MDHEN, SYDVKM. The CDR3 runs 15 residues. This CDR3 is CASSLKQGANKGYTF. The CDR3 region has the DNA TGTGCCAGCAGTTTAAAACAGGGGGCGAATAAGGGCTACACCTTC.

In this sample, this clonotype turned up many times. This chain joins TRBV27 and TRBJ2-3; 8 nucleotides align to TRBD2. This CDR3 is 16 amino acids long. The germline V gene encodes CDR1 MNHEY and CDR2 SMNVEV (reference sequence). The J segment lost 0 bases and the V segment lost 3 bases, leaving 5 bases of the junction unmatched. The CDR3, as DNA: TGTGCCAGCAGTTTGGCCGGGGGGGTTAGCACAGATACGCAGTATTTT. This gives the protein CASSLAGGVSTDTQYF.

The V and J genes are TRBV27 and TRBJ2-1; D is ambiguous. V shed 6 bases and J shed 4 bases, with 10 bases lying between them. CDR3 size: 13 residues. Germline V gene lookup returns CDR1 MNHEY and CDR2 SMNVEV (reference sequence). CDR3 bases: TGTGCCAGCAGCTCCTCAAGGTACAATGAGCAGTTCTTC. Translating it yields CASSSSRYNEQFF.

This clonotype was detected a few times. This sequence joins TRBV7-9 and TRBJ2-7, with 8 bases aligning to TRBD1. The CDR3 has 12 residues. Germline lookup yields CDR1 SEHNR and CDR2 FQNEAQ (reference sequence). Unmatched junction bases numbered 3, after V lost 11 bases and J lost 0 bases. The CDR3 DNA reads TGTGCCGGGGGGACAGGCTCCTACGAGCAGTACTTC. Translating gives CAGGTGSYEQYF.

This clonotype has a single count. The CDR3 sequence is CSAREVLADTFSYNEQYF. The CDR3 coding sequence is TGCAGTGCTAGAGAAGTACTAGCGGACACGTTCTCCTACAATGAGCAGTACTTC. The V call is TRBV20-1, the J call TRBJ2-7; 8 bases agree with TRBD2. The CDR3 runs to 18 residues. The germline gives CDR1 DFQATT, CDR2 SNEGSKA (reference sequence). V shed 0 bases and J 7 bases; nucleotides not matched to a gene: 20.

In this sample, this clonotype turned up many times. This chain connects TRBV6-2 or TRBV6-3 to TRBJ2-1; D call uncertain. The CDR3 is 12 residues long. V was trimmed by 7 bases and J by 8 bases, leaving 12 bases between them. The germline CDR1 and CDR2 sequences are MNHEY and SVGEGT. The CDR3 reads CASTSLVYEQFF. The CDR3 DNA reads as TGTGCCAGCACCAGCCTAGTTTATGAGCAGTTCTTC.

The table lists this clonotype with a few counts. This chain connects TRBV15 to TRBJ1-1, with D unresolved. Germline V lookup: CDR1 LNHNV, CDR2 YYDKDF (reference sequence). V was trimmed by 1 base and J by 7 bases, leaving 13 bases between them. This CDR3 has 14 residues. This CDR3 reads CATSRAPPSGEAFF. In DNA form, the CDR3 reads TGTGCCACCAGCAGAGCGCCACCATCGGGTGAAGCTTTCTTT.

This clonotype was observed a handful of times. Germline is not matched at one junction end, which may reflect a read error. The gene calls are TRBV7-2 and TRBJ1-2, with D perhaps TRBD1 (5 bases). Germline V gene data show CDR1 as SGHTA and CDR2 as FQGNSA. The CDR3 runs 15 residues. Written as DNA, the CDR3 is TGCGCCAGCAGCCAAAGGGGCAGCTCTAACTATGGCTACACCTTC. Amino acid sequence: CASSQRGSSNYGYTF.

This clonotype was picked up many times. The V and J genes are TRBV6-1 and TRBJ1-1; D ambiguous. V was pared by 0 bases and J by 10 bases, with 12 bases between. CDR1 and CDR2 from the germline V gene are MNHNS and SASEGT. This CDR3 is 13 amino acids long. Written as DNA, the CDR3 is TGTGCCAGCAGTGAAGCGGGTTCGTCGGTAGCTTTCTTT. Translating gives CASSEAGSSVAFF.

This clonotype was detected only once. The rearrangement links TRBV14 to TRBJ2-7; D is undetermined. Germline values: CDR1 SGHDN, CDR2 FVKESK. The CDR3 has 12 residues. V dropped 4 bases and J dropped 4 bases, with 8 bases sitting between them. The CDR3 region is CASSRQDYEQYF. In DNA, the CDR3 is TGTGCCAGCAGCCGCCAGGATTACGAGCAGTACTTC.

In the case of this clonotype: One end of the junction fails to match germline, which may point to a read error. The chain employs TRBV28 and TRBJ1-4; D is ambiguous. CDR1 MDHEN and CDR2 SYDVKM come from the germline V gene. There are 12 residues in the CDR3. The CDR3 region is CAGSGLAQLLFF. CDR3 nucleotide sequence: TGTGCCGGCAGTGGTCTTGCGCAGTTACTGTTTTTT.

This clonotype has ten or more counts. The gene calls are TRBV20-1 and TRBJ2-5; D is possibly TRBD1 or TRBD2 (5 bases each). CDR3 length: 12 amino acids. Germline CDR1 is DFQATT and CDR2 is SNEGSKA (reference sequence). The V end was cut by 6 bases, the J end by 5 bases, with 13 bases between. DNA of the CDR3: TGCAGTGCAAAGGGGTCGGGGGAGACCCAGTACTTC. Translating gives CSAKGSGETQYF.

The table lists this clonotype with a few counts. CDR3 in amino acids: CASSQGRTVNEKLFF. The CDR3 DNA reads as TGTGCCAGCAGCCAAGGACGGACAGTTAATGAAAAACTGTTTTTT. The rearrangement joins TRBV3-1 to TRBJ1-4; TRBD1 is a possible D gene (6 bases). V gave up 1 base and J gave up 4 bases, with 10 bases separating them. The CDR3 spans 15 residues. The germline V gene has CDR1 LGHDT and CDR2 YNNKEL (reference sequence).

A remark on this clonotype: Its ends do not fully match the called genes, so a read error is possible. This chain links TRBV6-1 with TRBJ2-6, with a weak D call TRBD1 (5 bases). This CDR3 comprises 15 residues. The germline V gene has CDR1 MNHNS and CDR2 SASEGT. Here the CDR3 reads CASSEMISGANVLAF. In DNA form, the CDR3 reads TGTGCCAGCAGTGAAATGATTTCTGGGGCCAACGTCCTGGCTTTC.

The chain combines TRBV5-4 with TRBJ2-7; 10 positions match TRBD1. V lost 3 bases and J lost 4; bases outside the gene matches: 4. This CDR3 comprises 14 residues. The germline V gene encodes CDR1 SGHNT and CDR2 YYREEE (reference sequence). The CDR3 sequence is CASSWDRGRYEQYF. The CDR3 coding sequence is TGTGCCAGCAGCTGGGACAGGGGTAGATACGAGCAGTACTTC.

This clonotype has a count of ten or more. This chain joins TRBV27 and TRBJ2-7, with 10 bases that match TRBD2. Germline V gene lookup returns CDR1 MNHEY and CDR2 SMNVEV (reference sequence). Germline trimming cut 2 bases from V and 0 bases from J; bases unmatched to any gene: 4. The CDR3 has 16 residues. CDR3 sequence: CASSLLAGESSYEQYF. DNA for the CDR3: TGTGCCAGCAGTTTACTAGCGGGAGAATCCTCCTACGAGCAGTACTTC.

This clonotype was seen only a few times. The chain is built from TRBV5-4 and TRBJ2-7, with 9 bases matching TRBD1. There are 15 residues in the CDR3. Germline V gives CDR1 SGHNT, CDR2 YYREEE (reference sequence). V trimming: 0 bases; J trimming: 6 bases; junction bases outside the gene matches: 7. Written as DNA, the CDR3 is TGTGCCAGCAGCTTGGGAGACAGGGGGTATCTCGAGCAGTACTTC. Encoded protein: CASSLGDRGYLEQYF.

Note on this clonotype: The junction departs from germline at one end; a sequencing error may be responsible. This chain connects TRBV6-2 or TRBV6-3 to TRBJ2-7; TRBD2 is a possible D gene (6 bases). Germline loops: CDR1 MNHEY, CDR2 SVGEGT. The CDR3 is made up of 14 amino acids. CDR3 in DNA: TGTGCCAGCAGTCCAAGCGGGTACTCCGACGAGCAGTACTTC. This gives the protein CASSPSGYSDEQYF.

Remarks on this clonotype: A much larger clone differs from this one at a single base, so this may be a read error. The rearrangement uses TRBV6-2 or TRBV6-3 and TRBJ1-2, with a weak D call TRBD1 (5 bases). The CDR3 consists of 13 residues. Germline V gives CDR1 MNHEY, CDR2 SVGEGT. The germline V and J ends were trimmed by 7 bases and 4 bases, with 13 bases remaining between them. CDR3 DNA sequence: TGTGCCAGCAATGAAGGGACGGGCTATGGCTACACCTTC. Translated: CASNEGTGYGYTF.

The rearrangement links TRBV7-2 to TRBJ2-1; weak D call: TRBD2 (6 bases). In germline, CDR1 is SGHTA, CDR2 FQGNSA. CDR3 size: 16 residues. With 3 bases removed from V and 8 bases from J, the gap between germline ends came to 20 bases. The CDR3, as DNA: TGTGCCAGCAGCTTTGCCGGGACTTCTCGTGGGTATGAGCAGTTCTTC. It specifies CASSFAGTSRGYEQFF.

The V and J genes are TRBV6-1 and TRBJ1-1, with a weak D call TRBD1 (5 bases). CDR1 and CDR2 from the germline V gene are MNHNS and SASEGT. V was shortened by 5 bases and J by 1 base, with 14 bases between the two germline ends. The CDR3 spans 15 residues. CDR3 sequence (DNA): TGTGCCAGCAGTCCTCCCGGGGGGGGGAACACTGAAGCTTTCTTT. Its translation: CASSPPGGGNTEAFF.

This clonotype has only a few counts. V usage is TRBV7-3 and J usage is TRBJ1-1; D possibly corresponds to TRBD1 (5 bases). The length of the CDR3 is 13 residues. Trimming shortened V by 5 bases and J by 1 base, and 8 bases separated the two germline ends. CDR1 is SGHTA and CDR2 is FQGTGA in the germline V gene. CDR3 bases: TGTGCCAGCAGCACACAGGAGAACACTGAAGCTTTCTTT. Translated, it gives CASSTQENTEAFF.

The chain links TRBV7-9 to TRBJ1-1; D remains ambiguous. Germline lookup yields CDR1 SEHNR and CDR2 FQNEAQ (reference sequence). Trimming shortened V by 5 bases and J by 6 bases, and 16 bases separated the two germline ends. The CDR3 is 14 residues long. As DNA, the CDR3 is TGTGCCAGCAGCGCCGGAGGAGGTGGTTCTGAAGCTTTCTTT. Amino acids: CASSAGGGGSEAFF.

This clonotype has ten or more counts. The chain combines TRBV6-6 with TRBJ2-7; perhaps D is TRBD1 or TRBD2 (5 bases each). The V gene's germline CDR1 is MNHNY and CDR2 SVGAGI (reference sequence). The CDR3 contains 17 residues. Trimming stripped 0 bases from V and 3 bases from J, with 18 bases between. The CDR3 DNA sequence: TGTGCCAGCAGTTACTCCCCATTTAGTGGGGGAAGCTACGAGCAGTACTTC. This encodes CASSYSPFSGGSYEQYF.

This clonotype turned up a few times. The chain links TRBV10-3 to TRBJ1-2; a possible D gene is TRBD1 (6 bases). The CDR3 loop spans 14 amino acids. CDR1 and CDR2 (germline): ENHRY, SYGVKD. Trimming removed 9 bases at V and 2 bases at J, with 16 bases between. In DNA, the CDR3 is TGTGCCATAACGGGGGCAATATCCAACTATGGCTACACCTTC. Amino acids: CAITGAISNYGYTF.

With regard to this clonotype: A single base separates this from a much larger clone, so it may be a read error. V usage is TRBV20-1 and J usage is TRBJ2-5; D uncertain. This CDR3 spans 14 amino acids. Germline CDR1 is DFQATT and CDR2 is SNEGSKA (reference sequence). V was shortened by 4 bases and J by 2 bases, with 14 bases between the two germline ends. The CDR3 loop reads CSAKVAPGQETQYF. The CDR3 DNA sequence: TGCAGTGCTAAAGTGGCACCAGGACAAGAGACCCAGTACTTC.